This TCR beta chain was captured in a study of control samples from healthy donors and cancer patients. The CDR3 sequence is 15 residues long. V shed 0 bases and J shed 1 base, with 8 bases lying between them. Looked up from germline, CDR1 is SGHRS and CDR2 is YFSETQ. Measured with immunoSEQ multiplex PCR; TCRdb has only the in-frame clones, and not every one. This sample has about 150,000 clones; about 93% occur once, and the top ten carry around 2.2%. The receptor was derived from a man aged 50 or older in good health. The source material was blood. V and J are TRBV5-1 and TRBJ2-4; D not certain. The CDR3 reads CASSLEAGAKNIQYF. The DNA of the CDR3 is TGCGCCAGCAGCTTGGAGGCCGGGGCCAAAAACATTCAGTACTTC. The variable domain in full, completed from reference TRBV5-1 and TRBJ2-4, reads KAGVTQTPRYLIKTRGQQVTLSCSPISGHRSVSWYQQTPGQGLQFLFEYFSETQRNKGNFPGRFSGRQFSNSRSEMNVSTLELGDSALYLCASSLEAGAKNIQYFGAGTRLSVL.